The following is a T cell receptor (beta chain) sequence with its context. RNA transcripts yielded amplified TCR beta CDR3 regions. The HTBI set primed first-round TCR CDR3 RT-PCR. TCRdb re-called the multiplex PCR reads with MiXCR, one entry per CDR3 protein. The sample contains about 300,000 distinct CDR3 sequences, around a fifth of which appear only once. This sample is drawn from a study of T cells in Graves' hyperthyroidism and ophthalmopathy. Germline loops: CDR1 SGDLS, CDR2 YYNGEE. V lost 0 bases and J 3 bases, leaving 9 bases between the germline ends. The CDR3 is made up of 15 amino acids. The chain has TRBV9 and TRBJ2-2; D gene unclear. Sequencing used blood. The sequence was obtained from a man aged 50-59 years with Graves' ophthalmopathy. The CDR3 DNA reads TGTGCCAGCAGCGTAGGGTTGGAATACACCGGGGAGCTGTTTTTT. It is translated as CASSVGLEYTGELFF.